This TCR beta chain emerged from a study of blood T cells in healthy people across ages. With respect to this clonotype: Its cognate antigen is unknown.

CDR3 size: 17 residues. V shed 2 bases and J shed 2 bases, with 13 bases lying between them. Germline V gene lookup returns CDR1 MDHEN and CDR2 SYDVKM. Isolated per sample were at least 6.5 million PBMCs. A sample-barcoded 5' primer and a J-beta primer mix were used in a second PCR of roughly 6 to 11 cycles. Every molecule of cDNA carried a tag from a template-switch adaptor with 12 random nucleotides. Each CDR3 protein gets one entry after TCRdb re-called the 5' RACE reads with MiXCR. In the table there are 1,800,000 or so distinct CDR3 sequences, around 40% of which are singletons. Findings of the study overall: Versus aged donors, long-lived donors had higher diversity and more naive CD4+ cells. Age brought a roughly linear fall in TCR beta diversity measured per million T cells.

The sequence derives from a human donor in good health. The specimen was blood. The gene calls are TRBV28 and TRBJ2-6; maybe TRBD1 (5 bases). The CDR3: CASSLPQGKAGANVLTF. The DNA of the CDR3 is TGTGCCAGCAGTTTACCCCAGGGAAAGGCTGGGGCCAACGTCCTGACTTTC.